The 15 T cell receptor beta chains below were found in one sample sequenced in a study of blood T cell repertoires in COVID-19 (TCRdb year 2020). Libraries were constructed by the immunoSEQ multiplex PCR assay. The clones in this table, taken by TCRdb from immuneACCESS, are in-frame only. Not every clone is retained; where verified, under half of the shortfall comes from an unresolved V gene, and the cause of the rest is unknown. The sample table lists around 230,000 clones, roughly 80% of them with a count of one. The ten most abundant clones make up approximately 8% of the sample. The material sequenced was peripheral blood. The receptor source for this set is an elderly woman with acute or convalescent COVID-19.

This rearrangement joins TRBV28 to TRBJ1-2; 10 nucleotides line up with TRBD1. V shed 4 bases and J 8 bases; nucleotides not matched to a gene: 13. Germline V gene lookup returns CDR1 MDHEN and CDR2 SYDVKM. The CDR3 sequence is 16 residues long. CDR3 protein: CASSSPTGTGAGGYTF. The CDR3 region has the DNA TGTGCCAGCAGTTCCCCGACCGGGACAGGGGCAGGAGGCTACACCTTC.

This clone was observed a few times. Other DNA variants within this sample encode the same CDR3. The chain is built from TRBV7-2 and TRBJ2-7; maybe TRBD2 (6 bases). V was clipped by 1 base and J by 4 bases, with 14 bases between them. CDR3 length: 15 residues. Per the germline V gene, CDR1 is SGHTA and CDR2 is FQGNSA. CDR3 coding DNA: TGTGCCAGCAGCTTAGACGGGGGTCTTTCTTACGAGCAGTACTTC. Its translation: CASSLDGGLSYEQYF.

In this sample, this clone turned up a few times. The CDR3 nucleotides read TGTGCCAGCAGCTTATCAGGCAACCTCGGGACTAGCGGAAAGCAGTTCTTC. Its protein is CASSLSGNLGTSGKQFF. J is TRBJ2-1 and V is TRBV7-3; 11 bases map to TRBD2. The V and J ends lost 2 bases and 11 bases, in that order; junction bases with no gene match: 14. In germline, CDR1 is SGHTA, CDR2 FQGTGA. The CDR3 extends over 17 amino acids.

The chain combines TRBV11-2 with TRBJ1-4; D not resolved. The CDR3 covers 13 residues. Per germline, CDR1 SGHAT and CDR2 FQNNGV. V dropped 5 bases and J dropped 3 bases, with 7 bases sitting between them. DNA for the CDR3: TGTGCCAGCAGCGATCGCGCTAATGAAAAACTGTTTTTT. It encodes CASSDRANEKLFF.

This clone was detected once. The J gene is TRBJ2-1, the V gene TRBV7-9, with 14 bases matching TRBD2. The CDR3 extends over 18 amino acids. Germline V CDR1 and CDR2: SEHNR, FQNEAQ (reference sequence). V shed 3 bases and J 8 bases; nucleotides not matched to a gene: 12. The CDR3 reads CASSFGGGTSGGPDEQFF. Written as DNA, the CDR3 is TGTGCCAGCAGCTTTGGGGGGGGGACTAGCGGGGGCCCGGATGAGCAGTTCTTC.

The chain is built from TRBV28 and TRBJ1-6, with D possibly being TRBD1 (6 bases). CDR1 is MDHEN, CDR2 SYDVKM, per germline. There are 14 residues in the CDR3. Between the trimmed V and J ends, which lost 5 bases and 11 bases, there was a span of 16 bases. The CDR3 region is CASSTQGPRTPLHF. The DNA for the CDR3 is TGTGCCAGCAGTACACAGGGCCCCAGGACACCCCTCCACTTT.

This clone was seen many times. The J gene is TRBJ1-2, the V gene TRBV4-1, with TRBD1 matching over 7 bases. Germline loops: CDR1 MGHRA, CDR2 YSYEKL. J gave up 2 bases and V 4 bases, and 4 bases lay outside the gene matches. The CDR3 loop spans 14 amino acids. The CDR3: CASSRTGLNYGYTF. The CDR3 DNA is TGCGCCAGCAGCCGGACAGGACTAAACTATGGCTACACCTTC.

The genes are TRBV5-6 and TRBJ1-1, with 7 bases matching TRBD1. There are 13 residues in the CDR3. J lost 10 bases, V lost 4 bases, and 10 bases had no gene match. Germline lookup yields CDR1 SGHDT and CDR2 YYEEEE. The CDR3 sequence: CASSLVEGGAAFF. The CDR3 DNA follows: TGTGCCAGCAGCCTGGTGGAAGGGGGCGCAGCTTTCTTT.

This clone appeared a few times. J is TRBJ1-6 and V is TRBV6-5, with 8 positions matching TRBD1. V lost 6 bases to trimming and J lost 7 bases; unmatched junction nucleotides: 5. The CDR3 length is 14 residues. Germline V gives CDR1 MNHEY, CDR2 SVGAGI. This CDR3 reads CASSLTGENSPLHF. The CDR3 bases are TGTGCCAGCAGCCTGACAGGGGAAAATTCACCCCTCCACTTT.

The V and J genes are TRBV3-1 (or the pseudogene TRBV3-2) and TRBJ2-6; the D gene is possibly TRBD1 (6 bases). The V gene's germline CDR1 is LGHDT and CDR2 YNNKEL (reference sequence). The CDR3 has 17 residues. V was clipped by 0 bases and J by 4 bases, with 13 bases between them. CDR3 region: CASSQEWAGAGANVLTF. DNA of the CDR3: TGTGCCAGCAGCCAAGAGTGGGCAGGGGCCGGGGCCAACGTCCTGACTTTC.

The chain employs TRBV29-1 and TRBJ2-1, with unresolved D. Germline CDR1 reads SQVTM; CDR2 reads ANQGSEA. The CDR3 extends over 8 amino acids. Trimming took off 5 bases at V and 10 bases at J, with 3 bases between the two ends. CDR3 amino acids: CSVSEQFF. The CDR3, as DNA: TGCAGCGTTTCAGAGCAGTTCTTC.

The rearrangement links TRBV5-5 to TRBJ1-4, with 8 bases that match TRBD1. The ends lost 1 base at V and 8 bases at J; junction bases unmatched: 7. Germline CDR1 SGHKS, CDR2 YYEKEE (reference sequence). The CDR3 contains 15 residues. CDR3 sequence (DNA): TGTGCCAGCAGCTTGTTGCCACAGGGGGACGAAAAACTGTTTTTT. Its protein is CASSLLPQGDEKLFF.

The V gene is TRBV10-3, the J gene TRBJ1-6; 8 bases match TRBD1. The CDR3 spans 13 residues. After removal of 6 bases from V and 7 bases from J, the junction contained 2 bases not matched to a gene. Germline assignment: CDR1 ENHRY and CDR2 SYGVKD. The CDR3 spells CAISQGANSPLHF. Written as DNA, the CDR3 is TGTGCCATCAGCCAGGGGGCCAATTCACCCCTCCACTTT.

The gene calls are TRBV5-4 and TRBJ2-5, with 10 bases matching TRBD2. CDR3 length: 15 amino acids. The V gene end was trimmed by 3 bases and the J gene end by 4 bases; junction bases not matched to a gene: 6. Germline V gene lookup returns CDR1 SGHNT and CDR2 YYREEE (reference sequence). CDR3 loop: CASSSASGSGETQYF. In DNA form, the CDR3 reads TGTGCCAGCAGCTCGGCTAGCGGGAGTGGAGAGACCCAGTACTTC.

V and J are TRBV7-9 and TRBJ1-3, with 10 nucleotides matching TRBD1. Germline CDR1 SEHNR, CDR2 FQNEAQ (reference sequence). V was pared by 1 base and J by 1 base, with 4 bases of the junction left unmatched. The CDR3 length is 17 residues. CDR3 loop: CASSLVGTGVSGNTIYF. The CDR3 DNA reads TGTGCCAGCAGCTTAGTGGGGACAGGGGTTTCTGGAAACACCATATATTTT.